This TCR beta chain was recorded in a study of CD8 T cells in ankylosing spondylitis. Study-level findings and limits: Apparently characteristic of ankylosing spondylitis blood was a TCR beta motif (under ten highly homologous variants).

Trimming shortened V by 2 bases and J by 2 bases, and 12 bases separated the two germline ends. The CDR3 runs 14 residues. Germline loops: CDR1 DFQATT, CDR2 SNEGSKA (reference sequence). Details on this clonotype: Its antigen remains unidentified.

Each CDR3 protein gets one entry after TCRdb re-called the 5' RACE reads with MiXCR. The sample includes over 700,000 distinct CDR3 sequences, around 20% of them seen just once. V usage is TRBV20-1 and J usage is TRBJ2-5; a weak D match, TRBD1 (6 bases). This clonotype was obtained from a male donor with ankylosing spondylitis. Sequencing was performed on blood, either unsorted or a sorted T cell fraction (not recorded which). The CDR3 loop reads CSARNRERQETQYF. The CDR3 DNA follows: TGCAGTGCTAGAAACAGGGAGAGGCAAGAGACCCAGTACTTC.